What follows describes a single T cell receptor beta chain. What it binds is unknown. The sample is drawn from a study of lymphopenia after photon versus proton radiotherapy. The V end lost 2 bases, the J end lost 0 bases, and 1 base lay between the germline ends. This CDR3 is built from 13 residues. CDR1 is LGHNA and CDR2 is YSLEER in the germline V gene. Study-level points and caveats: Better survival with proton therapy was suggested as possible, not demonstrated.

Some clones are missing from TCRdb's copy, which holds only in-frame ones; the method was immunoSEQ multiplex PCR. Of around 26,000 clones in the sample, 90% were seen once. Sequences were derived from peripheral blood, sampled from a patient treated with photon-based radiotherapy. The rearrangement uses TRBV4-3 and TRBJ1-4; unclear D gene. This clonotype was sampled from a woman between 45 and 60 years old with cholangiocarcinoma. This CDR3 is CASSQSTNEKLFF. CDR3 nucleotide sequence: TGCGCCAGCAGCCAATCAACTAATGAAAAACTGTTTTTT.